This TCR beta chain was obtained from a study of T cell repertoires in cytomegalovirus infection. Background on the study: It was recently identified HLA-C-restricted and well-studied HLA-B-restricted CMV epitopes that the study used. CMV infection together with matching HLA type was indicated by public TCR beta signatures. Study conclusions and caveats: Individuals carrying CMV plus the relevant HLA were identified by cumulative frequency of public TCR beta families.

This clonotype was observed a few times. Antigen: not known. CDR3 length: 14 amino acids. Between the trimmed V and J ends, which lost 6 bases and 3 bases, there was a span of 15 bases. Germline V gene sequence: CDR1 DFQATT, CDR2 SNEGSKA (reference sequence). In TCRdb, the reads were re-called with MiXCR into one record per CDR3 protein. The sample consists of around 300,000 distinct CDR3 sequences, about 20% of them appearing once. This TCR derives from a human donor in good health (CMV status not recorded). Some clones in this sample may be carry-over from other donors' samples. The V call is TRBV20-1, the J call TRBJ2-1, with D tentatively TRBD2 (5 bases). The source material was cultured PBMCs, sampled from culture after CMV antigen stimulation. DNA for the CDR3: TGCAGTGCGAAAGCCAGCGGCCTCTACAATGAGCAGTTCTTC. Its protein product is CSAKASGLYNEQFF.